These 23 T cell receptor beta chains were all obtained from the same sample, sequenced in a study of cytomegalovirus exposure and HLA in healthy donors. Researchers ran the PCR with 60 Vbeta and 13 Jbeta primers. Assay used: immunoSEQ multiplex PCR; TCRdb lists only in-frame clones, some missing. The table lists 30,000 to 45,000 clones, roughly 76% of them singletons. The specimen was PBMCs. The source is a woman aged 40-49 years in good health and CMV-seronegative.

Worth noting for this clone: One end of the junction does not line up with germline, which may come from a read error. This chain links TRBV4-2 with TRBJ2-2; D possibly corresponds to TRBD1 (6 bases). Germline assignment: CDR1 LGHNA and CDR2 YNFKEQ. The length of the CDR3 is 16 residues. The CDR3 region has the DNA TGTGCCAACAGCCAAGGGTTAGGGGGAAGCACCGGGGAGCTGTTTTTT. Residues: CANSQGLGGSTGELFF.

The chain is built from TRBV7-8 and TRBJ1-2, with D maybe TRBD1 (5 bases). The CDR3 length is 14 residues. V lost 5 bases to trimming and J lost 4 bases, with 14 bases between them. Germline V CDR1 and CDR2: SGHVS, FQNEAQ. The CDR3 here is CASSPFDSGYGYTF. CDR3 bases: TGTGCCAGCAGCCCCTTCGACAGTGGCTATGGCTACACCTTC.

CDR3 in amino acids: CASSLGRGAKTQYF. The CDR3 coding sequence is TGTGCCAGCAGCTTAGGCCGGGGGGCGAAGACCCAGTACTTC. V gene TRBV7-2 combines with J gene TRBJ2-5, with D maybe TRBD2 (7 bases). Germline V CDR1 and CDR2: SGHTA, FQGNSA. Between the trimmed V and J ends, which lost 1 base and 6 bases, there was a span of 12 bases. The CDR3 contains 14 residues. The variable domain in full, with the rest retrieved from reference TRBV7-2 and TRBJ2-5, is GAGVSQSPSNKVTEKGKDVELRCDPISGHTALYWYRQSLGQGLEFLIYFQGNSAPDKSGLPSDRFSAERTGGSVSTLTIQRTQQEDSAVYLCASSLGRGAKTQYFGPGTRLLVL.

This clone has more than one count but fewer than ten. The chain is built from TRBV11-2 and TRBJ2-7; 7 bases are shared with TRBD1. The germline V gene has CDR1 SGHAT and CDR2 FQNNGV. V shed 4 bases, J shed 2 bases, and the junction held 11 bases outside the gene matches. This CDR3 spans 16 amino acids. CDR3 nucleotide sequence: TGTGCCAGCAGCTCCCTAAGGGGAGACAGGGCCTACGAGCAGTACGTC. Residues: CASSSLRGDRAYEQYV.

This clone turned up a few times. The V call is TRBV9, the J call TRBJ2-2; 9 bases fit TRBD2. V dropped 4 bases and J dropped 4; count of bases not matched to a gene: 11. Germline CDR1 reads SGDLS; CDR2 reads YYNGEE. This CDR3 is 17 amino acids long. CDR3 bases: TGTGCCAGCAGCCGAGTAAGGGGGCGGGGGGGCACCGGGGAGCTGTTTTTT. Its translation is CASSRVRGRGGTGELFF. The full variable domain, rest sourced from reference TRBV9 and TRBJ2-2, is DSGVTQTPKHLITATGQRVTLRCSPRSGDLSVYWYQQSLDQGLQFLIQYYNGEERAKGNILERFSAQQFPDLHSELNLSSLELGDSALYFCASSRVRGRGGTGELFFGEGSRLTVL.

CDR3 DNA: TGTGCCAGTAGTATAGATACAAGGAACACTGAAGCTTTCTTT. Translating gives CASSIDTRNTEAFF. The chain recombines TRBV19 with TRBJ1-1; D gene unclear. Germline V gene lookup returns CDR1 LNHDA and CDR2 SQIVND (reference sequence). The CDR3 length is 14 residues. V lost 0 bases and J lost 1, with 6 bases in between.

The V and J genes are TRBV5-4 and TRBJ1-1, with D tentatively TRBD1 (5 bases). CDR3 size: 15 residues. CDR1 is SGHNT and CDR2 is YYREEE in the germline V gene (reference sequence). V lost 0 bases to trimming and J lost 1 base, with 10 bases between them. In DNA, the CDR3 is TGTGCCAGCAGCTTGGAGATAGGACAGAACACTGAAGCTTTCTTT. As protein: CASSLEIGQNTEAFF.

Concerning this clone: A read error is likely here: a far larger clone is one base away. V gene TRBV4-1 combines with J gene TRBJ1-1; 9 bases align to TRBD1. This CDR3 comprises 14 residues. Germline V CDR1 and CDR2: MGHRA, YSYEKL. V gave up 4 bases and J gave up 5 bases; unmatched junction bases: 5. In DNA form, the CDR3 reads TGCGCCAGCAGCCTACAGGGGGCTAGGACTGAAGCTTTCTTT. Translated: CASSLQGARTEAFF.

The chain joins TRBV28 to TRBJ1-1; D is uncertain. V was cut by 2 bases and J by 8 bases, with 9 bases left in between. This CDR3 is 12 amino acids long. Germline CDR1 reads MDHEN; CDR2 reads SYDVKM. CDR3: CASSLPRSEAFF. The CDR3 DNA reads TGTGCCAGCAGTTTACCCCGGTCGGAAGCTTTCTTT.

V gene TRBV10-3 combines with J gene TRBJ1-2; D not certain. There are 16 residues in the CDR3. V shed 0 bases and J shed 3 bases, with 14 bases lying between them. CDR1 ENHRY and CDR2 SYGVKD come from the germline V gene. In DNA form, the CDR3 reads TGTGCCATCAGTGAGTCCGGAGGTAAGGACTACTATGGCTACACCTTC. It codes for CAISESGGKDYYGYTF.

The chain is built from TRBV15 and TRBJ2-7; 7 bases align to TRBD1. The CDR3 is made up of 14 amino acids. V was pared by 4 bases and J by 2 bases, with 5 bases of the junction left unmatched. Germline lookup yields CDR1 LNHNV and CDR2 YYDKDF (reference sequence). The CDR3 region has the DNA TGTGCCACCAGCAACCGGGACAGTCCCTACGAGCAGTACGTC. This gives the protein CATSNRDSPYEQYV.

Here the CDR3 reads CASRDSGKGTEAFF. CDR3 DNA: TGTGCCAGCAGAGATTCAGGGAAGGGGACTGAAGCTTTCTTT. The gene calls are TRBV6-6 and TRBJ1-1; TRBD1 might be the D (5 bases). The CDR3 sequence is 14 residues long. With 6 bases removed from V and 5 bases from J, the gap between germline ends came to 16 bases. The germline CDR1 and CDR2 sequences are MNHNY and SVGAGI (reference sequence).

The CDR3 bases are TGTGCCAGCAGATCAGACAGCTATGGCTACACCTTC. Its protein product is CASRSDSYGYTF. The J gene is TRBJ1-2, the V gene TRBV2, with D possibly being TRBD1 (5 bases). Germline values: CDR1 SNHLY, CDR2 FYNNEI. There are 12 residues in the CDR3. V was shortened by 6 bases and J by 4 bases, with 9 bases between the two germline ends.

This sequence joins TRBV4-2 and TRBJ2-1; 10 bases line up with TRBD2. Unmatched junction bases numbered 4, after V lost 1 base and J lost 7 bases. CDR3 size: 15 residues. The germline gives CDR1 LGHNA, CDR2 YNFKEQ. The CDR3 DNA sequence: TGTGCCAGCAGCCAAGGACTAGCGGGCCTTAATGAGCAGTTCTTC. Protein sequence: CASSQGLAGLNEQFF.

This sequence joins TRBV2 and TRBJ1-4; D not certain. V gave up 5 bases and J gave up 10 bases, with 17 bases separating them. The CDR3 length is 14 residues. Germline CDR1 SNHLY, CDR2 FYNNEI. CDR3 protein: CASSSDGDVGKLFF. The CDR3 region has the DNA TGTGCCAGCAGTTCGGACGGGGATGTCGGAAAACTGTTTTTT.

This chain uses TRBV5-8 with TRBJ1-5, with 7 bases that match TRBD1. Looked up from germline, CDR1 is SGHTS and CDR2 is YDEGEE. The CDR3 is made up of 15 amino acids. V lost 5 bases, J lost 3 bases, and 8 bases stayed unmatched. In DNA form, the CDR3 reads TGTGCCAGCAGTTTTGGACAGGTCTACAATCAGCCCCAGCATTTT. Translation: CASSFGQVYNQPQHF.

The rearrangement links TRBV29-1 to TRBJ2-1; possible D gene TRBD2, 5 bases. This CDR3 spans 13 amino acids. V gave up 4 bases and J gave up 8 bases, with 15 bases separating them. The germline V gene encodes CDR1 SQVTM and CDR2 ANQGSEA. CDR3 sequence reads: CSVVSHTRYEQFF. CDR3 nucleotide sequence: TGCAGCGTTGTTAGCCACACTAGGTATGAGCAGTTCTTC.

The chain uses TRBV5-1 and TRBJ2-3; D uncertain. V lost 5 bases and J lost 1, with 11 bases in between. CDR3 length equals 14 residues. Germline V gene sequence: CDR1 SGHRS, CDR2 YFSETQ. The CDR3 sequence: CASRDLGGTDTQYF. The CDR3 DNA is TGCGCCAGCAGGGATCTAGGTGGCACAGATACGCAGTATTTT.

This chain uses TRBV11-2 with TRBJ2-2, with a weak D call TRBD1 (5 bases). V was cut by 3 bases and J by 0 bases, with 17 bases left in between. The CDR3 is 18 residues long. Germline lookup yields CDR1 SGHAT and CDR2 FQNNGV. The CDR3 is CASSFTLIDRTNTGELFF. Written as DNA, the CDR3 is TGTGCCAGCAGCTTTACCCTCATTGACAGAACGAACACCGGGGAGCTGTTTTTT.

The rearrangement uses TRBV18 and TRBJ2-6; 8 bases fit TRBD1. This CDR3 has 16 amino acids. CDR1 KGHSH and CDR2 LQKENI come from the germline V gene. After removal of 5 bases from V and 0 bases from J, the junction contained 3 bases not matched to a gene. The CDR3 sequence: CASSWTGNSGANVLTF. CDR3 nucleotide sequence: TGTGCCAGCTCATGGACAGGGAACTCTGGGGCCAACGTCCTGACTTTC.

V is TRBV6-1 and J is TRBJ1-5, with D uncertain. The CDR3 totals 13 residues. Germline lookup yields CDR1 MNHNS and CDR2 SASEGT. V was clipped by 4 bases and J by 3 bases, with 7 bases between them. The CDR3 is CASSGHHNQPQHF. The CDR3 region has the DNA TGTGCCAGCAGTGGACACCACAATCAGCCCCAGCATTTT.

This CDR3 reads CASSPIPGTADTEAFF. The CDR3 nucleotides read TGTGCCAGCTCACCAATCCCAGGGACAGCGGACACTGAAGCTTTCTTT. This sequence joins TRBV18 and TRBJ1-1; 7 bases map to TRBD1. The germline V gene encodes CDR1 KGHSH and CDR2 LQKENI. After removal of 2 bases from V and 3 bases from J, the junction contained 9 bases not matched to a gene. This CDR3 has 16 residues.

The V and J genes are TRBV5-1 and TRBJ1-1, with a weak D call TRBD1 (5 bases). The V end lost 0 bases, the J end lost 0 bases, and 9 bases lay between the germline ends. The CDR3 has 15 amino acids. Germline lookup yields CDR1 SGHRS and CDR2 YFSETQ. The CDR3 bases are TGCGCCAGCAGCTTGGGAACAGGCCTGAACACTGAAGCTTTCTTT. It encodes CASSLGTGLNTEAFF.